This TCR beta chain originates from a study of cytomegalovirus exposure and HLA in healthy donors. Study information: HLA-typed donors contributed some 77 million unique TCRs, which were held in an early data release. The study's findings and limits: What a later analysis showed was that several of the most significant clusters appeared linked to common viral pathogens. Differences between HLA loci emerged in a later analysis of TCR association rates, with DRB1 most and HLA-C fewest. A later analysis linked a missense DCLRE1C variant to TCR beta V- and J-gene trimming.

In the PCR, 60 Vbeta and 13 Jbeta primers were used. The protocol was immunoSEQ multiplex PCR, while the TCRdb copy is restricted to in-frame clones and leaves out a portion. The sample yields about 100,000 clones, about 77% seen once. CDR1 and CDR2 (germline): KGHSH, LQKENI. The CDR3 runs 14 residues. V was pared by 5 bases and J by 3 bases, with 5 bases of the junction left unmatched. As to this clone: Its antigen remains unknown.

This rearrangement joins TRBV18 to TRBJ2-5; 8 nucleotides agree with TRBD1. The specimen sequenced was PBMCs. The sequence was collected from a woman aged 18-29 years in good health and CMV-seropositive. CDR3 sequence (DNA): TGTGCCAGCTCAATCGGGACAGGTGAAGAGACCCAGTACTTC. This codes for CASSIGTGEETQYF.